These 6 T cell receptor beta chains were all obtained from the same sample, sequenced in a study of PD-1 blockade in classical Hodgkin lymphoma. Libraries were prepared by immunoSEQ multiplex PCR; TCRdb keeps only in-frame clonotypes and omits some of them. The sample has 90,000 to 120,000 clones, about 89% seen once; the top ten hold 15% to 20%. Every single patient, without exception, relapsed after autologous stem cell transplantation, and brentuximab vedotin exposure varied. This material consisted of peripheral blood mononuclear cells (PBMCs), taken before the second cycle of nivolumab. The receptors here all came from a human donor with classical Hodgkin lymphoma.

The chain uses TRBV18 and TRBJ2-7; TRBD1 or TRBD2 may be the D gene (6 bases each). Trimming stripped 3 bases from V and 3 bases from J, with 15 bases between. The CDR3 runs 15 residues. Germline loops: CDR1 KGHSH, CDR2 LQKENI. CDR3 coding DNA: TGTGCCAGCTCACCGCCTACGGGGGCCCGCTACGAGCAGTACTTC. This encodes CASSPPTGARYEQYF. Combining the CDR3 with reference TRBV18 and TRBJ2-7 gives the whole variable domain NAGVMQNPRHLVRRRGQEARLRCSPMKGHSHVYWYRQLPEEGLKFMVYLQKENIIDESGMPKERFSAEFPKEGPSILRIQQVVRGDSAAYFCASSPPTGARYEQYFGPGTRLTVT.

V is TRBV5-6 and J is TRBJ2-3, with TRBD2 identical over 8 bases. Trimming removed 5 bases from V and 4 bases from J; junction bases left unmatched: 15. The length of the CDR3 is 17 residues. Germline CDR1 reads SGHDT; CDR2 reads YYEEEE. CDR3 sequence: CASSPRLSGSRSDTQYF. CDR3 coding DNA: TGTGCCAGCAGTCCCCGATTAAGCGGGAGTCGGTCAGATACGCAGTATTTT.

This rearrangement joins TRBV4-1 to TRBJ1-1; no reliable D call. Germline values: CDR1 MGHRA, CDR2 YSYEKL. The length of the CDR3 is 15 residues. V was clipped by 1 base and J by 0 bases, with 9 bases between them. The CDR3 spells CASSQGWYMNTEAFF. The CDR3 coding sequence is TGCGCCAGCAGCCAAGGTTGGTACATGAACACTGAAGCTTTCTTT.

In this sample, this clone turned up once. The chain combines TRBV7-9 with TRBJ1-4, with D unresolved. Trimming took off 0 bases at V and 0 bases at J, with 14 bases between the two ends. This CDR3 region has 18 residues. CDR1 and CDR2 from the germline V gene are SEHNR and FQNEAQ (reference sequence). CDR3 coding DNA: TGTGCCAGCAGCTTAGCGAGCAGCGCTATTGCAACTAATGAAAAACTGTTTTTT. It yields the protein CASSLASSAIATNEKLFF.

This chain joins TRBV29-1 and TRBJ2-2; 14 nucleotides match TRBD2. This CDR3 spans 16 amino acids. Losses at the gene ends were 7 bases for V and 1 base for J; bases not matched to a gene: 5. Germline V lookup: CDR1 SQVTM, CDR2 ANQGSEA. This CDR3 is CSAPGTSGGNTGELFF. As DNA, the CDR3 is TGCAGCGCCCCCGGGACTAGCGGGGGGAACACCGGGGAGCTGTTTTTT.

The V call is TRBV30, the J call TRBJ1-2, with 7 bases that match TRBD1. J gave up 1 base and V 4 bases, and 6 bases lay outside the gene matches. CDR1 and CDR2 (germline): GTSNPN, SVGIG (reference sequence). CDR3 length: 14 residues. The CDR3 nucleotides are TGTGCCTGGACGGGACAGCTAAGTAACTATGGCTACACCTTC. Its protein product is CAWTGQLSNYGYTF.